Listed below are T cell receptor beta chains from one sample, sequenced in a study of tumor T cells in aggressive B-cell lymphoma. Produced via immunoSEQ multiplex PCR; TCRdb's table is partial and in-frame only. The table lists fewer than 3,000 clones, 80% to 85% of them singletons. Input material: tumor tissue. These receptors originate from an adult with diffuse large B cell lymphoma. Both conserved end residues are part of each CDR3. A D gene is named only where the DNA matches it firmly. Part of the rows lack a size; the others show once, few, many or a class for expanded clones.

J gene: TRBJ2-5; clone size: .; V gene: TRBV28; D gene: .; CDR3 protein: CASSLSLAQQETQYF; CDR3 DNA: TGTGCCAGCAGTTTATCTCTAGCGCAACAAGAGACCCAGTACTTC
J gene: TRBJ1-3; clone size: once; V gene: TRBV7-8; D gene: .; CDR3 protein: CASRPSRGAGNTIYF; CDR3 DNA: TGTGCCAGCAGACCCAGCCGGGGAGCTGGAAACACCATATATTTT
J gene: TRBJ1-1; clone size: .; V gene: TRBV29-1; D gene: .; CDR3 protein: CSVEARQEAFF; CDR3 DNA: TGCAGCGTTGAAGCCAGACAAGAAGCTTTCTTT
J gene: TRBJ1-4; clone size: .; V gene: TRBV10-1; D gene: .; CDR3 protein: CASSESTGKLFF; CDR3 DNA: TGCGCCAGCAGTGAGTCGACGGGGAAACTGTTTTTT
J gene: TRBJ2-1; clone size: once; V gene: TRBV6-5; D gene: TRBD1; CDR3 protein: CASSSRTGGSYNEQFF; CDR3 DNA: TGTGCCAGCAGTTCCCGGACAGGGGGATCCTACAATGAGCAGTTCTTC
J gene: TRBJ2-7; clone size: .; V gene: TRBV25-1; D gene: TRBD1; CDR3 protein: CASSRGQGAHEQYF; CDR3 DNA: TGTGCCAGTAGTAGGGGACAGGGGGCGCACGAGCAGTACTTC
J gene: TRBJ1-5; clone size: .; V gene: TRBV28; D gene: TRBD1; CDR3 protein: CASSLSTGIRNQPQHF; CDR3 DNA: TGTGCCAGCAGTTTGTCGACAGGGATTCGGAATCAGCCCCAGCATTTT
J gene: TRBJ1-2; clone size: once; V gene: TRBV27; D gene: TRBD1; CDR3 protein: CASSFGTGYGYTF; CDR3 DNA: TGTGCCAGCAGTTTCGGGACAGGCTATGGCTACACCTTC
J gene: TRBJ2-2; clone size: once; V gene: TRBV13; D gene: .; CDR3 protein: CASSTGGVDTGELFF; CDR3 DNA: TGTGCCAGCAGCACCGGAGGGGTAGACACCGGGGAGCTGTTTTTT
J gene: TRBJ2-7; clone size: .; V gene: TRBV4-3; D gene: TRBD1; CDR3 protein: CASSQDRGQGMDKQYF; CDR3 DNA: TGCGCCAGCAGCCAAGATCGGGGACAGGGGATGGACAAGCAGTACTTC
J gene: TRBJ1-1; clone size: .; V gene: TRBV4-3; D gene: .; CDR3 protein: CASSQDPGTYMNTEAFF; CDR3 DNA: TGCGCCAGCAGCCAGGATCCCGGGACATACATGAACACTGAAGCTTTCTTT
J gene: TRBJ2-3; clone size: .; V gene: TRBV6-4; D gene: TRBD2; CDR3 protein: CASSDSRERGDSTDTQYF; CDR3 DNA: TGTGCCAGCAGTGACTCGAGGGAGCGGGGGGATAGCACAGATACGCAGTATTTT
J gene: TRBJ1-1; clone size: once; V gene: TRBV30; D gene: .; CDR3 protein: CAWSSDTNTEAFF; CDR3 DNA: TGTGCCTGGAGTTCGGACACGAACACTGAAGCTTTCTTT
J gene: TRBJ2-7; clone size: .; V gene: TRBV10-2; D gene: TRBD1; CDR3 protein: CASSGQGQDYEQYF; CDR3 DNA: TGCGCCAGCAGTGGACAGGGGCAGGACTACGAGCAGTACTTC
J gene: TRBJ2-3; clone size: .; V gene: TRBV19; D gene: TRBD1; CDR3 protein: CASSIGQGSPDTQYF; CDR3 DNA: TGTGCCAGTAGTATAGGACAGGGGAGTCCAGATACGCAGTATTTT
J gene: TRBJ1-5; clone size: .; V gene: TRBV15; D gene: TRBD1; CDR3 protein: CATSRGGTAINQPQHF; CDR3 DNA: TGTGCCACCAGCAGAGGGGGGACAGCAATAAATCAGCCCCAGCATTTT